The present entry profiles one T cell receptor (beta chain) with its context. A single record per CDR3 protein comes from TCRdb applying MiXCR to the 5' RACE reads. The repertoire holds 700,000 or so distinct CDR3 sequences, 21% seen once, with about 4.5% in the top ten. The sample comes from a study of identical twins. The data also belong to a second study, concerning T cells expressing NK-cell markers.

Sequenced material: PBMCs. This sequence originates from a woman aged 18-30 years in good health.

DNA for the CDR3: TGTGCCAGCACTTCTTCCGGGACAGGGTACGGCAATGAGCAGTTCTTC. This translates into CASTSSGTGYGNEQFF. The V and J genes are TRBV2 and TRBJ2-1, with 9 positions matching TRBD1. The CDR3 has 16 residues. Germline assignment: CDR1 SNHLY and CDR2 FYNNEI. J gave up 6 bases and V 7 bases, and 13 bases lay outside the gene matches.